The present T cell receptor beta chain was sequenced within a study of blood T cell repertoires in COVID-19. Study details: The origin of the acute and convalescent COVID-19 samples was the United States, Italy and Spain. T cells, B-cell-depleted T cells, or PBMCs supplied cDNA or gDNA.

Under the authors' procedure: For nucleated cells, counts were estimated from reference gene primer amplification. Using immunoSEQ multiplex PCR, the repertoire was profiled, and TCRdb retains in-frame clones only, with some absent. V and J calls and clone size follow that table, whereas D and trimming were derived from the DNA. The sample gives 150,000 to 200,000 clones, roughly 82% of which show up once; more than 5% is in the top ten. V lost 5 bases to trimming and J lost 1 base; unmatched junction nucleotides: 7. CDR1 and CDR2 from the germline V gene are SEHNR and FQNEAQ (reference sequence). CDR3 length equals 15 residues.

The clonotype originates from a woman aged 30 to 39 with acute or convalescent COVID-19. Sequenced: peripheral blood. The chain combines TRBV7-9 with TRBJ1-2, with 7 bases matching TRBD1. CDR3 sequence (DNA): TGTGCCAGCAGCCCGGGGACAGCTATTAACTATGGCTACACCTTC. It yields the protein CASSPGTAINYGYTF.